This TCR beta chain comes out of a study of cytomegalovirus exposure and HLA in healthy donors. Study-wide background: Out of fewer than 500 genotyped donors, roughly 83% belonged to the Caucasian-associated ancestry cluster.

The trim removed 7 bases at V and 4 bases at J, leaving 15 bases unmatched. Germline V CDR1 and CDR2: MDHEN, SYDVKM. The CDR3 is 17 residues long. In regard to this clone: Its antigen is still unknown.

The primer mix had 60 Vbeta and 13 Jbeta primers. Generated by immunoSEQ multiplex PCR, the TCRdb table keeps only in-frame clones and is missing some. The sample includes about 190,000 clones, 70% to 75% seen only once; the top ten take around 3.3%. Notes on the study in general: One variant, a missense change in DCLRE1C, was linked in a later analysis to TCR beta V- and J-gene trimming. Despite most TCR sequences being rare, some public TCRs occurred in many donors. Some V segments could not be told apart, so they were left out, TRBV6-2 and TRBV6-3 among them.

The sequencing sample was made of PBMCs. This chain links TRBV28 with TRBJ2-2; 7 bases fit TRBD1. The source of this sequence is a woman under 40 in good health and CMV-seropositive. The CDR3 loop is CASNKIPGTERTGELFF. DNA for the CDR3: TGTGCCAGCAACAAAATCCCTGGGACAGAGCGCACCGGGGAGCTGTTTTTT.